Listed below are T cell receptor beta chains from one sample, sequenced in a study of OX40 agonist ivuxolimab in advanced cancers. Profiling relied on immunoSEQ multiplex PCR, and the TCRdb table lists in-frame clones only, not all of them. This sample has around 59,000 clones, with nearly 90% found just once. The sample here was CD4+ or CD8+ T cells sorted from blood, taken in a trial of the OX40 agonist ivuxolimab. All receptors come from an adult with an advanced solid tumor such as melanoma, head and neck, liver or kidney cancer. Both conserved end residues are part of each CDR3. The D gene is left open where the match is weak. The size field is filled for only some rows; it gives once, few, many or a size class.

J,size,D,V,length,CDR3,DNA
TRBJ2-1,NA,TRBD2,TRBV7-8,15,CASSRTSGIGNEQFF,TGTGCCAGCAGCAGAACTAGCGGGATTGGCAATGAGCAGTTCTTC
TRBJ2-7,NA,NA,TRBV14,14,CASSARHGPYEQYF,TGTGCCAGCAGCGCACGCCACGGCCCCTACGAGCAGTACTTC
TRBJ2-2,NA,NA,TRBV30,13,CAWSVTDPGELFF,TGTGCCTGGAGTGTTACTGACCCCGGGGAGCTGTTTTTT
TRBJ1-5,NA,NA,TRBV5-8,15,CASSLGRYSNQPQHF,TGTGCCAGCAGCTTGGGCCGGTATAGCAATCAGCCCCAGCATTTT
TRBJ2-7,NA,NA,TRBV5-1,14,CASSPDFRAYEQYF,TGCGCCAGCAGCCCCGACTTCCGGGCCTACGAGCAGTACTTC
TRBJ2-1,NA,TRBD2,TRBV5-6,15,CASSLLAGVSNEQFF,TGTGCCAGCAGCTTACTAGCGGGAGTTTCGAATGAGCAGTTCTTC
TRBJ2-5,NA,NA,TRBV7-9,12,CASSSLVETQYF,TGTGCCAGCAGCTCCCTGGTCGAGACCCAGTACTTC
TRBJ2-5,NA,NA,TRBV6-6,13,CASSYSLAETQYF,TGTGCCAGCAGTTACTCGCTAGCTGAGACCCAGTACTTC
TRBJ2-1,NA,TRBD2,TRBV27,12,CASSLAGAEQFF,TGTGCCAGCAGCCTAGCGGGAGCCGAGCAGTTCTTC
TRBJ1-1,NA,TRBD1,TRBV7-9,18,CASSLVDDRGRFDTEAFF,TGTGCCAGCAGCTTAGTTGATGACAGGGGGCGGTTTGACACTGAAGCTTTCTTT
TRBJ2-6,NA,NA,TRBV10-2,15,CASSDLGTGANVLTF,TGCGCCAGCAGTGATTTGGGTACTGGGGCCAACGTCCTGACTTTC
TRBJ1-5,NA,NA,TRBV5-6,13,CASSLGSNQPQHF,TGTGCCAGCAGCTTGGGCAGCAATCAGCCCCAGCATTTT
TRBJ2-3,NA,NA,TRBV4-1,16,CASSQANLRLPDTQYF,TGCGCCAGCAGCCAAGCAAACCTTAGGCTGCCAGATACGCAGTATTTT
TRBJ2-1,NA,TRBD2,TRBV5-1,17,CASSLASGRTSYNEQFF,TGCGCCAGCAGCTTGGCCAGCGGGAGGACCTCCTACAATGAGCAGTTCTTC
TRBJ2-3,once,NA,TRBV7-3,13,CASSSVGADTQYF,TGTGCCAGCAGCTCCGTTGGTGCAGATACGCAGTATTTT
TRBJ1-1,NA,NA,TRBV11-2,14,CASSYQTANTEAFF,TGTGCCAGCAGCTACCAGACGGCGAACACTGAAGCTTTCTTT
TRBJ1-6,NA,TRBD1,TRBV7-9,16,CASSFKTGGDNSPLHF,TGTGCCAGCAGCTTCAAAACAGGGGGAGATAATTCACCCCTCCACTTT
TRBJ2-7,NA,TRBD1,TRBV27,14,CASSLYQGALEQYF,TGTGCCAGCAGTTTATATCAGGGGGCGCTCGAGCAGTACTTC
TRBJ2-2,NA,NA,TRBV19,14,CASSLTAGTGELFF,TGTGCCAGTAGTCTGACAGCAGGCACCGGGGAGCTGTTTTTT
TRBJ2-2,NA,NA,TRBV9,15,CASSVVATNTGELFF,TGTGCCAGCAGCGTAGTAGCGACTAACACCGGGGAGCTGTTTTTT
TRBJ2-1,few,TRBD2,TRBV27,15,CASSSGTSGYNEQFF,TGTGCCAGCAGTTCAGGGACTAGCGGTTACAATGAGCAGTTCTTC
TRBJ2-3,NA,NA,TRBV25-1,17,CASSDLTGGQGFDTQYF,TGTGCCAGCAGTGATCTCACCGGGGGTCAAGGCTTCGATACGCAGTATTTT
TRBJ2-7,NA,TRBD1,TRBV2,14,CASSRDSPSYEQYF,TGTGCCAGCAGCCGGGACAGCCCTTCCTACGAGCAGTACTTC
TRBJ1-2,once,NA,TRBV11-2,14,CASSNRDRPYGYTF,TGTGCCAGCAGCAACCGGGACCGACCCTATGGCTACACCTTC
TRBJ2-5,NA,NA,TRBV9,15,CASSPWAGDTGTQYF,TGTGCCAGCAGCCCCTGGGCAGGGGACACGGGGACCCAGTACTTC
TRBJ1-1,NA,NA,TRBV19,16,CASSIEGGHKGTEAFF,TGTGCCAGTAGTATAGAGGGGGGACATAAAGGCACTGAAGCTTTCTTT
TRBJ1-4,NA,NA,TRBV5-6,15,CASSLKGVENEKLFF,TGTGCCAGCAGCTTGAAGGGGGTCGAGAACGAAAAACTGTTTTTT
TRBJ2-1,NA,TRBD2,TRBV7-9,15,CASSLREGAYNEQFF,TGTGCCAGCAGCCTACGGGAGGGAGCCTACAATGAGCAGTTCTTC
TRBJ1-5,NA,NA,TRBV7-8,15,CASSLAGRSNQPQHF,TGTGCCAGCAGCTTAGCGGGAAGGAGCAATCAGCCCCAGCATTTT
TRBJ1-2,NA,NA,TRBV28,18,CASSLSRDGPVSNYGYTF,TGTGCCAGCAGTTTGTCACGGGACGGGCCTGTTTCTAACTATGGCTACACCTTC
TRBJ2-4,NA,TRBD2,TRBV5-1,15,CASSLVAGGENIQYF,TGCGCCAGCAGCTTGGTAGCGGGAGGGGAAAACATTCAGTACTTC
TRBJ2-7,NA,TRBD1,TRBV11-2,15,CASSWGTGGSYEQYF,TGTGCCAGCAGCTGGGGGACAGGGGGTTCCTACGAGCAGTACTTC
TRBJ1-1,NA,NA,TRBV20-1,11,CSARAESEAFF,TGCAGTGCTAGAGCAGAGTCTGAAGCTTTCTTT
TRBJ1-1,NA,NA,TRBV6-5,14,CASSYVGRNTEAFF,TGTGCCAGCAGTTACGTGGGGCGGAACACTGAAGCTTTCTTT
TRBJ1-3,NA,NA,TRBV6-6,12,CASEGRGDTIYF,TGTGCCAGCGAAGGACGGGGGGACACCATATATTTT
TRBJ1-3,NA,NA,TRBV19,17,CASSAGSRRISGNTIYF,TGTGCCAGTAGTGCTGGCAGCCGTAGAATCTCTGGAAACACCATATATTTT
TRBJ2-7,NA,TRBD1,TRBV28,17,CASSSPYRDRVGYEQYF,TGTGCCAGCAGTTCCCCCTACCGGGACAGGGTGGGCTACGAGCAGTACTTC
TRBJ1-5,NA,NA,TRBV7-9,12,CASSLGGQPQHF,TGTGCCAGCAGCTTAGGGGGACAGCCCCAGCATTTT
TRBJ1-2,NA,NA,TRBV11-2,15,CASSLARGPGYGYTF,TGTGCCAGCAGCTTAGCCCGCGGCCCCGGCTATGGCTACACCTTC
TRBJ1-2,NA,TRBD1,TRBV9,13,CASSSAGTGYYTF,TGTGCCAGCAGCTCCGCGGGGACAGGTTACTACACCTTC
TRBJ1-2,NA,NA,TRBV5-6,13,CASSYGGSYGYTF,TGTGCCAGCAGCTATGGGGGGAGCTATGGCTACACCTTC
TRBJ2-5,NA,NA,TRBV11-1,15,CASSLAQGWGETQYF,TGTGCCAGCAGCTTAGCGCAAGGGTGGGGAGAGACCCAGTACTTC
TRBJ1-2,NA,NA,TRBV5-4,14,CASSSGAGINGYTF,TGTGCCAGCAGCTCGGGGGCAGGGATCAATGGCTACACCTTC
TRBJ2-1,NA,NA,TRBV27,15,CASSEGGNANNEQFF,TGTGCCAGCAGCGAGGGGGGCAACGCCAACAATGAGCAGTTCTTC
TRBJ2-1,NA,TRBD2,TRBV11-2,16,CASTPSRLAGAPEQFF,TGTGCCAGCACCCCAAGCCGGCTAGCGGGAGCCCCCGAGCAGTTCTTC
TRBJ2-7,once,NA,TRBV29-1,15,CSVEGLAILDFEQYF,TGCAGCGTTGAAGGATTGGCGATCCTAGACTTCGAGCAGTACTTC
TRBJ2-1,NA,TRBD2,TRBV27,14,CASSLAGGNNEQFF,TGTGCCAGCAGTTTAGCGGGAGGGAACAATGAGCAGTTCTTC
TRBJ2-1,NA,TRBD2,TRBV7-9,18,CASSLGASGRSSYNEQFF,TGTGCCAGCAGCTTAGGGGCTAGCGGGAGGTCATCCTACAATGAGCAGTTCTTC
TRBJ2-1,NA,TRBD2,TRBV10-3,17,CAISDPETSGRPYEQFF,TGTGCCATCAGTGACCCTGAGACTAGCGGGAGGCCCTATGAGCAGTTCTTC
TRBJ1-1,few,TRBD1,TRBV7-9,15,CASSYRGMGNTEAFF,TGTGCCAGCAGCTACAGGGGAATGGGGAACACTGAAGCTTTCTTT
TRBJ1-2,NA,NA,TRBV6-5,11,CASSYWEGYTF,TGTGCCAGCAGTTACTGGGAGGGCTACACCTTC
TRBJ1-4,once,NA,TRBV7-8,16,CASSFLGGSTNEKLFF,TGTGCCAGCAGCTTTTTGGGTGGCTCAACTAATGAAAAACTGTTTTTT
TRBJ2-1,NA,TRBD2,TRBV2,15,CASSEGTSGTNEQFF,TGTGCCAGCAGTGAAGGTACTAGCGGAACCAATGAGCAGTTCTTC
TRBJ2-7,NA,TRBD1,TRBV11-2,16,CASSLDRTGVSYEQYF,TGTGCCAGCAGCTTAGACCGGACAGGGGTCTCCTACGAGCAGTACTTC
TRBJ2-7,NA,TRBD2,TRBV7-9,14,CASSSLAGGLEQYF,TGTGCCAGCAGCTCACTAGCGGGGGGTCTCGAGCAGTACTTC
TRBJ1-4,NA,TRBD1,TRBV18,14,CASSPDRGDEKLFF,TGTGCCAGCTCACCGGACAGGGGGGATGAAAAACTGTTTTTT
TRBJ2-3,NA,NA,TRBV4-1,15,CASSQGPGTTDTQYF,TGCGCCAGCAGCCAAGGGCCCGGGACCACAGATACGCAGTATTTT
TRBJ2-7,NA,TRBD2,TRBV11-2,16,CASSPPRGSGSYEQYF,TGTGCCAGCAGCCCCCCCCGGGGTAGCGGGAGCTACGAGCAGTACTTC
TRBJ1-5,NA,NA,TRBV28,16,CASSSRTPPAHQPQHF,TGTGCCAGCAGTTCCAGGACACCTCCCGCGCATCAGCCCCAGCATTTT